This TCR beta chain originates from a study of T-cell memory formation after mild COVID-19. Study overall: Largely donor-specific sequence clusters came from a couple of donors. General observations from the study: SARS-CoV-2 specificity was not confirmed for second-wave clones peaking on day 37. Clones shrinking between day 15 and 85 showed a balanced CD4/CD8 split, and those that grew later tilted toward CD4+.

A remark on this clonotype: Its target is not known. One end of the junction is discordant with germline, which a read error may explain.

The CDR3 totals 15 residues. CDR1 and CDR2 from the germline V gene are LNHDA and SQIVND (reference sequence). Employing constant-segment primers, 5'RACE generated TCR alpha and TCR beta cDNA libraries bearing sample barcodes and UMIs. Each CDR3 protein gets one entry after TCRdb re-called the 5' RACE reads with MiXCR. Of around 530,000 distinct CDR3 sequences in the sample, about 20% were seen once. Input material: PBMCs or a T cell subset sorted from them (not recorded which). This clonotype was sampled from an adult woman who had mild COVID-19 (a few samples of this study predate the infection). Cell type and time point are not known. V and J are TRBV19 and TRBJ2-1; 7 nucleotides agree with TRBD2. The CDR3 DNA follows: TGTGCCAGTAGCTCACCAAGGGGAGGGTACACTGAGCAGTTCTTC. Residues: CASSSPRGGYTEQFF.